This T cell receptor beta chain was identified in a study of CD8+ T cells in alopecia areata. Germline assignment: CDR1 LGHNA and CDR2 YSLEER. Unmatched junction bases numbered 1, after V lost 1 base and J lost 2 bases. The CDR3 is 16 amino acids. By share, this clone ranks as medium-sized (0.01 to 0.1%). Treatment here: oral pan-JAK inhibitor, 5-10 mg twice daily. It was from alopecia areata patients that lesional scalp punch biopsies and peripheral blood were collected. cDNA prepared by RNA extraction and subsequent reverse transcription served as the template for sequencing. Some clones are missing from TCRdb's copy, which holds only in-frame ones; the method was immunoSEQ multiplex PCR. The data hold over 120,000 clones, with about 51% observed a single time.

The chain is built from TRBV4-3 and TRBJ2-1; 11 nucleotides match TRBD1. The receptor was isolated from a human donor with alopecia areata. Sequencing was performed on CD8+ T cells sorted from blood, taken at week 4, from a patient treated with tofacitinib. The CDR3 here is CASSQGTGGAYNEQFF. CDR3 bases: TGCGCCAGCAGCCAAGGGACAGGGGGCGCCTACAATGAGCAGTTCTTC.